One sample yielded the 21 T cell receptor beta chains listed below, sequenced in a study of T-cell reconstitution after alpha-beta-depleted transplantation in children. Researchers prepared the TCRbeta library using unique molecular identifiers, the study reports. TCRdb re-analysed the PCR reads in MiXCR, keeping a single row per CDR3 protein. The data show hundreds of thousands of distinct CDR3 sequences, around 14% seen once. The material sequenced was PBMCs, taken before TCRalphabeta/CD19-depleted stem cell transplant. Receptor source: a girl aged 2-10 years with congenital amegakaryocytic thrombocytopenia, due to receive a stem cell transplant.

This clonotype was counted many times. The chain carries TRBV7-9 and TRBJ2-2; tentative D call: TRBD2 (5 bases). This CDR3 comprises 15 residues. CDR1 is SEHNR and CDR2 is FQNEAQ in the germline V gene (reference sequence). The V end was cut by 1 base, the J end by 0 bases, with 6 bases between. CDR3 bases: TGTGCCAGCAGCTTAGAAGCGGCGAACACCGGGGAGCTGTTTTTT. Translating gives CASSLEAANTGELFF. Complete variable domain (other parts from reference TRBV7-9 and TRBJ2-2): DTGVSQNPRHKITKRGQNVTFRCDPISEHNRLYWYRQTLGQGPEFLTYFQNEAQLEKSRLLSDRFSAERPKGSFSTLEIQRTEQGDSAMYLCASSLEAANTGELFFGEGSRLTVL.

This clonotype was observed a few times. The chain is built from TRBV15 and TRBJ2-3; no clear D gene. Germline V CDR1 and CDR2: LNHNV, YYDKDF (reference sequence). This CDR3 has 14 amino acids. The V end was cut by 2 bases, the J end by 9 bases, with 15 bases between. For the CDR3, the DNA is TGTGCCACCAGCAGAAGGGAACCCCCCAAAACGCAGTATTTT. It translates to CATSRREPPKTQYF.

The sample holds many counts of this clonotype. The rearrangement links TRBV10-3 to TRBJ2-2; D is tentatively TRBD1 or TRBD2 (6 bases each). V lost 4 bases and J 6 bases, leaving 15 bases between the germline ends. Germline CDR1 reads ENHRY; CDR2 reads SYGVKD. This CDR3 region has 15 residues. For the CDR3, the DNA is TGTGCCATCAGTGTTCAGGGGACGGGGGCCGGGGAGCTGTTTTTT. It translates to CAISVQGTGAGELFF.

This clonotype was observed many times. V gene TRBV20-1 combines with J gene TRBJ1-5, with 9 nucleotides matching TRBD1. Looked up from germline, CDR1 is DFQATT and CDR2 is SNEGSKA (reference sequence). The CDR3 length is 16 residues. The V gene end was trimmed by 2 bases and the J gene end by 4 bases; junction bases not matched to a gene: 9. For the CDR3, the DNA is TGCAGTGCTAGAAGCGCGGGGGGACAGGGAAATCAGCCCCAGCATTTT. Translated, it gives CSARSAGGQGNQPQHF.

This clonotype was picked up many times. The chain employs TRBV29-1 and TRBJ1-2; D uncertain. V was clipped by 0 bases and J by 7 bases, with 12 bases between them. Germline V gene data show CDR1 as SQVTM and CDR2 as ANQGSEA. The CDR3 has 13 amino acids. The CDR3 DNA reads as TGCAGCGTTGAAGATAGCGGACTGACTGGCTACACCTTC. This gives the protein CSVEDSGLTGYTF.

This clonotype was counted ten times or more. The chain couples TRBV20-1 to TRBJ2-1; possible D gene TRBD2, 5 bases. The CDR3 loop spans 15 amino acids. The V end was cut by 1 base, the J end by 2 bases, with 12 bases between. Looked up from germline, CDR1 is DFQATT and CDR2 is SNEGSKA (reference sequence). CDR3 in amino acids: CSARVLAFAYNEQFF. CDR3 DNA: TGCAGTGCTAGAGTTCTAGCCTTTGCCTACAATGAGCAGTTCTTC.

This clonotype was observed a handful of times. The V gene is TRBV5-6, the J gene TRBJ1-2; D is unresolved. Per the germline V gene, CDR1 is SGHDT and CDR2 is YYEEEE. The CDR3 loop spans 15 amino acids. V was trimmed by 2 bases and J by 5 bases, leaving 16 bases between them. The DNA for the CDR3 is TGTGCCAGCAGCTTTGTAACCGCCGCCACTTATGGCTACACCTTC. This encodes CASSFVTAATYGYTF.

This sequence joins TRBV5-1 and TRBJ2-1, with D uncertain. Germline-derived CDR1 and CDR2 are SGHRS and YFSETQ. V was cut by 1 base and J by 7 bases, with 15 bases left in between. The length of the CDR3 is 15 residues. CDR3 in DNA: TGCGCCAGCAGCTTGCGGTCGATACCAGAGAATGAGCAGTTCTTC. As protein: CASSLRSIPENEQFF.

This clonotype was detected many times. The chain joins TRBV20-1 to TRBJ2-7; D tentatively reads TRBD1 or TRBD2 (6 bases each). The germline gives CDR1 DFQATT, CDR2 SNEGSKA (reference sequence). The V end lost 0 bases, the J end lost 5 bases, and 11 bases lay between the germline ends. CDR3 size: 13 residues. CDR3 amino acids: CSARDQGTDEQYF. CDR3 nucleotide sequence: TGCAGTGCTAGAGACCAGGGGACTGACGAGCAGTACTTC.

This clonotype occurred a few times. The V and J genes are TRBV19 and TRBJ1-2, with D perhaps matching TRBD1 (5 bases). CDR3 length: 14 residues. CDR1 is LNHDA, CDR2 SQIVND, per germline (reference sequence). Trimming removed 3 bases at V and 3 bases at J, with 11 bases between. The CDR3 sequence is CASSIVGVDYGYTF. In DNA form, the CDR3 reads TGTGCCAGTAGTATCGTGGGGGTCGACTATGGCTACACCTTC.

This clonotype was recorded a few times. This chain joins TRBV7-9 and TRBJ2-3; D remains unclear. The germline CDR1 and CDR2 sequences are SEHNR and FQNEAQ (reference sequence). CDR3 size: 13 residues. Written as DNA, the CDR3 is TGTGCGGGCGAGGAGCTGCGTTGGCAAACGCAGTATTTT. This encodes CAGEELRWQTQYF. Using reference TRBV7-9 and TRBJ2-3 for the parts outside the CDR3, the full variable domain is DTGVSQNPRHKITKRGQNVTFRCDPISEHNRLYWYRQTLGQGPEFLTYFQNEAQLEKSRLLSDRFSAERPKGSFSTLEIQRTEQGDSAMYLCAGEELRWQTQYFGPGTRLTVL.

In the case of this clonotype: One end of the junction is discordant with germline, which a read error may explain. This chain joins TRBV20-1 and TRBJ1-2; TRBD1 aligns across 7 bases. Germline V gives CDR1 DFQATT, CDR2 SNEGSKA (reference sequence). The CDR3 spans 17 residues. The CDR3 region is CCARAGTVGAGGFGYTF. DNA for the CDR3: TGCTGTGCTAGAGCCGGGACAGTAGGGGCGGGAGGATTCGGCTACACCTTC.

This clonotype was counted a few times. This chain uses TRBV5-1 with TRBJ2-3, with D perhaps matching TRBD1 or TRBD2 (5 bases each). V was cut by 0 bases and J by 4 bases, with 12 bases left in between. Germline loops: CDR1 SGHRS, CDR2 YFSETQ. CDR3 size: 15 residues. CDR3 bases: TGCGCCAGCAGCTTGGTTGGGGGTGCCCCAGATACGCAGTATTTT. Translated: CASSLVGGAPDTQYF.

This clonotype was seen repeatedly, ten times or more. The chain couples TRBV5-1 to TRBJ2-5; no reliable D call. Looked up from germline, CDR1 is SGHRS and CDR2 is YFSETQ. Trimming removed 0 bases at V and 3 bases at J, with 9 bases between. The CDR3 sequence is 14 residues long. The CDR3 sequence: CASSLGRMEETQYF. The CDR3 nucleotides read TGCGCCAGCAGCTTGGGTAGGATGGAAGAGACCCAGTACTTC.

This clonotype was counted only a few times. The chain joins TRBV18 to TRBJ1-4, with a tentative D call TRBD1 (5 bases). Germline V CDR1 and CDR2: KGHSH, LQKENI. The germline V and J ends were trimmed by 3 bases and 5 bases, with 10 bases remaining between them. The CDR3 extends over 14 amino acids. The CDR3 bases are TGTGCCAGCTCACCTGGGACGGAGAATGAAAAACTGTTTTTT. Its protein is CASSPGTENEKLFF.

This clonotype has ten or more counts. The chain joins TRBV6-4 to TRBJ2-3, with D hard to call. CDR1 and CDR2 from the germline V gene are MRHNA and SNTAGT. V lost 5 bases, J lost 3 bases, and 18 bases lay in between. This CDR3 contains 16 residues. The CDR3 DNA reads TGTGCCAGCAGTCCCGACGGTGGGCAGTCGACAGATACGCAGTATTTT. It is translated as CASSPDGGQSTDTQYF.

The chain carries TRBV5-1 and TRBJ1-1; 7 bases agree with TRBD1. The length of the CDR3 is 15 residues. The V segment lost 4 bases and the J segment 1 base; nucleotides outside the gene matches: 7. Germline V CDR1 and CDR2: SGHRS, YFSETQ. The CDR3 DNA is TGCGCCAGCAGCAAACTGACAGGGTCGAACACTGAAGCTTTCTTT. Amino acids: CASSKLTGSNTEAFF. The full variable domain, completed using reference TRBV5-1 and TRBJ1-1, is KAGVTQTPRYLIKTRGQQVTLSCSPISGHRSVSWYQQTPGQGLQFLFEYFSETQRNKGNFPGRFSGRQFSNSRSEMNVSTLELGDSALYLCASSKLTGSNTEAFFGQGTRLTVV.

This clonotype was recorded at least ten times. V is TRBV5-1 and J is TRBJ2-1, with TRBD2 as a possible D gene (6 bases). CDR3 length: 15 amino acids. Germline CDR1 SGHRS, CDR2 YFSETQ. The germline V and J ends were trimmed by 0 bases and 8 bases, with 15 bases remaining between them. The CDR3 DNA reads as TGCGCCAGCAGCTTGGAAGGGAGGAATATGGATGAGCAGTTCTTC. This encodes CASSLEGRNMDEQFF.

This clonotype has just a few counts. The chain has TRBV5-1 and TRBJ2-1, with 13 bases that match TRBD2. This CDR3 is built from 15 residues. CDR1 and CDR2 from the germline V gene are SGHRS and YFSETQ. J lost 9 bases, V lost 7 bases, and 10 bases had no gene match. The CDR3 DNA is TGCGCCAGCTCGGCAGGGACTAGCGGGAATACTGAGCAGTTCTTC. Protein sequence: CASSAGTSGNTEQFF.

This clonotype turned up a few times. This chain joins TRBV7-8 and TRBJ2-5; D might be TRBD1 (5 bases). V was cut by 5 bases and J by 4 bases, with 20 bases left in between. The CDR3 runs 16 residues. Germline V gene data show CDR1 as SGHVS and CDR2 as FQNEAQ. The CDR3 sequence: CASSSLDTADPETQYF. CDR3 coding DNA: TGTGCCAGCAGCAGCTTGGACACTGCGGACCCAGAGACCCAGTACTTC.

This clonotype occurred a few times. The V and J genes are TRBV7-2 and TRBJ1-5; 7 bases are a match to TRBD1. Germline V gene data show CDR1 as SGHTA and CDR2 as FQGNSA. The CDR3 runs 17 residues. With V trimmed by 2 bases and J by 0 bases, 7 bases remained unmatched. The CDR3 DNA sequence: TGTGCCAGCAGCTTAACGACAGGGTTCTATAGCAATCAGCCCCAGCATTTT. Protein product: CASSLTTGFYSNQPQHF.